The following is a T cell receptor (beta chain) sequence with its context. Its matching antigen is unknown. CDR3 length: 13 amino acids. From germline, CDR1 is GTSNPN and CDR2 SVGIG (reference sequence). The record originates from a study of monozygotic twins with inflammatory bowel disease. From its re-call of the 5' RACE reads, TCRdb lists each CDR3 protein once, without DNA. Its table lists 300,000 to 400,000 distinct CDR3 sequences. Notes on the study in general: Limited power may explain why concordant and discordant twins showed no difference in repertoire similarity.

The clonotype originates from a human donor with ulcerative colitis or Crohn's disease, or a healthy co-twin of an affected twin (not recorded which). The material sequenced was blood. This rearrangement joins TRBV30 to TRBJ1-2. CDR3 residues: CAWSVRQVSGYTF.